These T cell receptor beta chains were read from a single sample in a study of blood T cell repertoires in COVID-19. Method: immunoSEQ multiplex PCR; TCRdb's copy keeps in-frame clones and lacks some. The sample records about 150,000 clones, nearly 80% being singletons. The material sequenced was peripheral blood. These receptors all come from a man at least 80 years old with acute or convalescent COVID-19. Each CDR3 is given with its conserved first and last residue. The D gene is left open where the match is weak. Rows give clone size only sometimes, using once, few, many, or a class for an expanded clone.

v_gene: TRBV6-5; abundance: -; len: 15; j_gene: TRBJ1-6; d_gene: TRBD1; CDR3aa: CASMTGTGYNSPLHF; CDR3nt: TGTGCCAGCATGACCGGGACAGGGTATAATTCACCCCTCCACTTT
v_gene: TRBV19; abundance: -; len: 15; j_gene: TRBJ2-5; d_gene: TRBD2; CDR3aa: CATTYGGGTQETQYF; CDR3nt: TGTGCCACTACCTACGGGGGGGGGACCCAAGAGACCCAGTACTTC
v_gene: TRBV29-1; abundance: -; len: 13; j_gene: TRBJ1-4; d_gene: -; CDR3aa: CSVTATDNEKLFF; CDR3nt: TGCAGCGTGACAGCCACCGATAATGAAAAACTGTTTTTT
v_gene: TRBV6-5; abundance: -; len: 15; j_gene: TRBJ1-5; d_gene: TRBD1; CDR3aa: CASSYGTGVNQPQHF; CDR3nt: TGTGCCAGCAGTTACGGGACAGGGGTAAATCAGCCCCAGCATTTT
v_gene: TRBV18; abundance: -; len: 15; j_gene: TRBJ1-4; d_gene: TRBD1; CDR3aa: CASSPPTGVGEKLFF; CDR3nt: TGTGCCAGCTCACCCCCGACAGGGGTAGGTGAAAAACTGTTTTTT
v_gene: TRBV7-2; abundance: -; len: 17; j_gene: TRBJ2-3; d_gene: TRBD1; CDR3aa: CASSLRVPGQGFDTQYF; CDR3nt: TGTGCCAGCAGCCTTAGGGTTCCGGGACAGGGGTTTGATACGCAGTATTTT
v_gene: TRBV4-2; abundance: -; len: 17; j_gene: TRBJ2-3; d_gene: TRBD2; CDR3aa: CASSRDSSGGSTDTQYF; CDR3nt: TGTGCCAGCAGCCGGGATTCCAGCGGGGGTAGCACAGATACGCAGTATTTT
v_gene: TRBV7-2; abundance: -; len: 11; j_gene: TRBJ2-7; d_gene: -; CDR3aa: CASSSLYEQYF; CDR3nt: TGTGCCAGCAGCTCCCTATACGAGCAGTACTTC
v_gene: TRBV28; abundance: once; len: 16; j_gene: TRBJ1-3; d_gene: -; CDR3aa: CASSLLLGLAGNTIYF; CDR3nt: TGTGCCAGCAGTTTATTGCTGGGGCTGGCTGGAAACACCATATATTTT
v_gene: TRBV19; abundance: -; len: 13; j_gene: TRBJ2-6; d_gene: -; CDR3aa: CASSVHRGNVLTF; CDR3nt: TGTGCCAGTAGTGTACATCGGGGCAACGTCCTGACTTTC
v_gene: TRBV4-3; abundance: -; len: 15; j_gene: TRBJ1-5; d_gene: TRBD1; CDR3aa: CASSQGGTGNQPQHF; CDR3nt: TGCGCCAGCAGCCAAGGCGGGACAGGGAATCAGCCCCAGCATTTT
v_gene: TRBV19; abundance: -; len: 13; j_gene: TRBJ2-1; d_gene: -; CDR3aa: CASSSQGMNEQFF; CDR3nt: TGTGCCAGTAGCTCCCAGGGGATGAATGAGCAGTTCTTC
v_gene: TRBV2; abundance: -; len: 14; j_gene: TRBJ1-4; d_gene: -; CDR3aa: CASSSLTTNEKLFF; CDR3nt: TGTGCCAGCAGTTCCCTTACAACTAATGAAAAACTGTTTTTT
v_gene: TRBV3-1/TRBV3-2; abundance: -; len: 14; j_gene: TRBJ2-2; d_gene: TRBD1; CDR3aa: CASRKQGYTGELFF; CDR3nt: TGTGCCAGCCGAAAACAGGGGTACACCGGGGAGCTGTTTTTT